A single sample is the source of the 10 T cell receptor beta chains below, sequenced in a study of T cells in Graves' hyperthyroidism and ophthalmopathy. RNA transcripts gave rise to amplified TCR beta CDR3 regions. An initial round of RT-PCR targeting the TCR CDR3 relied on the HTBI primer set. MiXCR was run by TCRdb on the multiplex PCR reads, yielding one entry per CDR3 protein. The sample lists roughly 300,000 distinct CDR3 sequences, roughly a fifth seen once, with about 50% in the top ten. The sequenced sample consisted of blood. Receptor source: a woman in her 50s with Graves' hyperthyroidism.

This clonotype was observed at least ten times. The chain recombines TRBV27 with TRBJ1-3; 8 bases fit TRBD1. Germline-derived CDR1 and CDR2 are MNHEY and SMNVEV (reference sequence). The CDR3 is 13 amino acids. With 5 bases clipped from V and 5 bases from J, the junction kept 2 bases outside the gene matches. The CDR3 reads CASSGQGRNTIYF. In DNA form, the CDR3 reads TGTGCCAGCAGTGGACAGGGTCGAAACACCATATATTTT.

A few counts support this clonotype. The rearrangement uses TRBV15 and TRBJ1-1; tentative D call: TRBD1 (5 bases). V lost 8 bases and J 8 bases, leaving 18 bases between the germline ends. The CDR3 has 13 residues. The V gene's germline CDR1 is LNHNV and CDR2 YYDKDF (reference sequence). In DNA, the CDR3 is TGTGCCACCTCCGCCTTTGGGGGGGGAGAAGCTTTCTTT. This sequence encodes CATSAFGGGEAFF.

There are many counts of this clonotype. This chain links TRBV28 with TRBJ2-7; perhaps TRBD1 as D (6 bases). V was trimmed by 6 bases and J by 2 bases, leaving 14 bases between them. CDR3 length: 14 amino acids. Germline lookup yields CDR1 MDHEN and CDR2 SYDVKM. The CDR3: CASRLVGQPYEQYF. CDR3 DNA sequence: TGTGCCAGCAGGCTAGTGGGACAACCCTACGAGCAGTACTTC. The entire variable domain, with the rest obtained from reference TRBV28 and TRBJ2-7, is as follows: DVKVTQSSRYLVKRTGEKVFLECVQDMDHENMFWYRQDPGLGLRLIYFSYDVKMKEKGDIPEGYSVSREKKERFSLILESASTNQTSMYLCASRLVGQPYEQYFGPGTRLTVT.

V usage is TRBV6-1 and J usage is TRBJ1-5; no clear D gene. This CDR3 comprises 15 residues. From germline, CDR1 is MNHNS and CDR2 SASEGT. V lost 0 bases, J lost 4 bases, and 10 bases lay in between. The CDR3 DNA is TGTGCCAGCAGTGAAGCGCGTGTTTCTAATCAGCCCCAGCATTTT. Protein: CASSEARVSNQPQHF.

This clonotype was seen only a few times. V gene TRBV30 combines with J gene TRBJ1-1, with D perhaps matching TRBD1 (6 bases). CDR1 is GTSNPN, CDR2 SVGIG, per germline (reference sequence). V lost 0 bases and J lost 6, with 11 bases in between. The CDR3 consists of 13 residues. This CDR3 reads CAWSVGEGAEAFF. CDR3 DNA sequence: TGTGCCTGGAGTGTGGGGGAGGGGGCTGAAGCTTTCTTT.

The rearrangement links TRBV27 to TRBJ1-1; 7 nucleotides agree with TRBD1. This CDR3 comprises 12 residues. Germline trimming cut 8 bases from V and 10 bases from J; bases unmatched to any gene: 10. The V gene's germline CDR1 is MNHEY and CDR2 SMNVEV (reference sequence). Here the CDR3 reads CASRTTGEGAFF. CDR3 DNA sequence: TGTGCCAGCCGAACTACAGGGGAGGGAGCTTTCTTT.

The genes are TRBV6-1 and TRBJ2-7, with 7 bases matching TRBD1. The junction had 12 bases not matched to a gene; V was cut back by 4 bases and J by 6 bases. The germline V gene encodes CDR1 MNHNS and CDR2 SASEGT. CDR3 length: 15 amino acids. The CDR3 bases are TGTGCCAGCAGTGGAACAGGGGTTTGGGGACGCGAGCAGTACTTC. Translation: CASSGTGVWGREQYF.

This clonotype was picked up many times. The rearrangement uses TRBV30 and TRBJ2-1; the D gene is possibly TRBD2 (6 bases). CDR3 length: 14 residues. Deletions cut 2 bases from V and 6 bases from J, with 14 bases between. Looked up from germline, CDR1 is GTSNPN and CDR2 is SVGIG (reference sequence). CDR3 in DNA: TGTGCCTGGAGTTTTAGTAGCGGATTCAATGAGCAGTTCTTC. Protein: CAWSFSSGFNEQFF. The full variable domain, with the rest looked up from reference TRBV30 and TRBJ2-1, is SQTIHQWPATLVQPVGSPLSLECTVEGTSNPNLYWYRQAAGRGLQLLFYSVGIGQISSEVPQNLSASRPQDRQFILSSKKLLLSDSGFYLCAWSFSSGFNEQFFGPGTRLTVL.

This clonotype was seen repeatedly, ten times or more. V usage is TRBV6-1 and J usage is TRBJ2-5; 13 bases fit TRBD2. J gave up 5 bases and V 6 bases, and 9 bases lay outside the gene matches. The CDR3 runs to 16 residues. Germline-derived CDR1 and CDR2 are MNHNS and SASEGT. CDR3 protein: CASRTSGRFGGETQYF. DNA for the CDR3: TGTGCCAGCAGGACTAGCGGGAGGTTTGGGGGGGAGACCCAGTACTTC.

J is TRBJ1-5 and V is TRBV20-1, with 12 bases fitting TRBD1. This CDR3 contains 17 residues. Germline-derived CDR1 and CDR2 are DFQATT and SNEGSKA (reference sequence). The ends lost 2 bases at V and 4 bases at J; junction bases unmatched: 9. CDR3: CSARLGTGGGGNQPQHF. CDR3 nucleotides: TGCAGTGCTAGACTCGGGACAGGGGGCGGGGGAAATCAGCCCCAGCATTTT.